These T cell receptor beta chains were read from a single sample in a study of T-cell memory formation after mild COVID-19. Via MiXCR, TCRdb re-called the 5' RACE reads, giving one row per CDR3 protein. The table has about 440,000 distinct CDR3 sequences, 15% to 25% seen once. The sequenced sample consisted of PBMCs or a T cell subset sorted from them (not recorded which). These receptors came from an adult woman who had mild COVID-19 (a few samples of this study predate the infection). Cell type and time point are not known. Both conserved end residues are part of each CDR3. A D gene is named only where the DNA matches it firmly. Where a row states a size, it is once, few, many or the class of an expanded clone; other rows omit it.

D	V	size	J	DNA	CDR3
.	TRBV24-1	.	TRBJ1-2	TGTGCCACCAGTCTGCTTGACGTCGGTGTTGGCTACACCTTC	CATSLLDVGVGYTF
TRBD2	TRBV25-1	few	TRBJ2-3	TGTGCCAGCAGTGATTGGGACGGGGAGGGGTACACAGATACGCAGTATTTT	CASSDWDGEGYTDTQYF
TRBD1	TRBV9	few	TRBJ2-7	TGTGCCAGCAGCGTCGACAGGGCGCGCGAGCAGTACTTC	CASSVDRAREQYF
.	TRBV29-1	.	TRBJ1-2	TGCAGCGTTGTCTTTCTCGGCCCCCGGGAGGGCTACACCTTC	CSVVFLGPREGYTF
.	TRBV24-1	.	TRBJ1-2	TGTGCCACCAGTGAGTCAGGGAAGATCTATGGCTACACCTTC	CATSESGKIYGYTF
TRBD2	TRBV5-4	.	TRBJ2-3	TGTGCCAGCAGCACGCCAATCCAGCGGGAAGTAACAGATACGCAGTATTTT	CASSTPIQREVTDTQYF
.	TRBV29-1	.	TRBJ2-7	TGCAGCGTTGAACCTATCGGGACCCCCTACGAGCAGTACTTC	CSVEPIGTPYEQYF
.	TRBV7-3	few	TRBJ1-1	TGTGCCAGCAGCTTAATTGGGGAAGCAACTGAAGCTTTCTTT	CASSLIGEATEAFF
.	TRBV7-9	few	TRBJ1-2	TGTGCCAGCAGCTTAGACCTGGGGAACTATGGCTACACCTTC	CASSLDLGNYGYTF
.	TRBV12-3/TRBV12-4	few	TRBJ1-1	TGTGCCAGCAGTTTAACCGGGGCGGGTGAAGCTTTCTTT	CASSLTGAGEAFF
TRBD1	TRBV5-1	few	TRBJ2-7	TGCGCCAGCAACTTAGACAGGGGAGACGAGCAGTACTTC	CASNLDRGDEQYF
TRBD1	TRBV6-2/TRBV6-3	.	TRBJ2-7	TGTGCCAGCATCGGAGGGGGACAGGGGCCCATTGCCTCCTACGAGCAGTACTTC	CASIGGGQGPIASYEQYF
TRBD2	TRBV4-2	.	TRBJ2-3	TGTGCCAGCAGCCCAACGAAGGGACTAGCGGGAATGGATACGCAGTATTTT	CASSPTKGLAGMDTQYF
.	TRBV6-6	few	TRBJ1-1	TGTGCCAGCAGTTACAAGAGGTCGCCGGGCACTGAAGCTTTCTTT	CASSYKRSPGTEAFF
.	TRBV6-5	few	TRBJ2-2	TGTGCCAGCAGTTACACAGGGCCCGGGGAGCTGTTTTTT	CASSYTGPGELFF
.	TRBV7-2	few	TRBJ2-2	TGTGCCAGCAGCCTACGGACCACCGGGGAGCTGTTTTTT	CASSLRTTGELFF
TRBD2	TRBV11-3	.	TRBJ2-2	TGTGCCAGCAGCCGCCGGGGACTAGCGGGAGAAAACGGGGAGCTGTTTTTT	CASSRRGLAGENGELFF
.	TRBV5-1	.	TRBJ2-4	TGCGCCAGCAGCTTGAGGGGGGGCAGGGCCCAAGACATTCAGTACTTC	CASSLRGGRAQDIQYF
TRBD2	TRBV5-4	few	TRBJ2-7	TGTGCCAGCAGCGCGGGAGGCCCCTCCTACGAGCAGTACTTC	CASSAGGPSYEQYF
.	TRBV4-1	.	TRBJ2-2	TGCGCCAGCAGCCAAGACACTTCCCTCTCGAACACCGGGGAGCTGTTTTTT	CASSQDTSLSNTGELFF
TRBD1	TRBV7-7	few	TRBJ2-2	TGTGCTAGCAGCCCCGGGACAGGGGCCCGCACCGGGGAGCTGTTTTTT	CASSPGTGARTGELFF
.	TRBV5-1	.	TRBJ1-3	TGCGCCAGCAGCTTGGAGGCTCTTCCATCGGGCCGAGGAAACACCATATATTTT	CASSLEALPSGRGNTIYF
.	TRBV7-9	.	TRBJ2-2	TGTGCCAGCAGCCCCCTGGACAGTGGGACCGGGGAGCTGTTTTTT	CASSPLDSGTGELFF
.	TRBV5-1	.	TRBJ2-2	TGCGCCAGTAGAGGGGCCGTCGGGGAGCTGTTTTTT	CASRGAVGELFF
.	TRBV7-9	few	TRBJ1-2	TGTGCCAGCGCCGAATCAAACTATGGCTACACCTTC	CASAESNYGYTF
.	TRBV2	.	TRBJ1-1	TGTGCCAGCTTCAAGGACAGCATATCAGAAGCTTTCTTT	CASFKDSISEAFF
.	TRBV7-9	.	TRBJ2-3	TGTGCCAGCAGCGGACGAACGCGAGTGGATACGCAGTATTTT	CASSGRTRVDTQYF
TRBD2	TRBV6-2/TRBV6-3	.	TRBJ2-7	TGTGCCAGCCGGGGGGAGGCCGCCTACGAGCAGTACTTC	CASRGEAAYEQYF
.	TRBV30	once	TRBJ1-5	TGTGCCTGGAGCGGAGGGGGGGTAGGCAATCAGCCCCAGCATTTT	CAWSGGGVGNQPQHF
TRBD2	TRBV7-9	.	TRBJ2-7	TGTGCCAGCAGCTTTGAGGGAGGGCCCTACGAGCAGTACTTC	CASSFEGGPYEQYF
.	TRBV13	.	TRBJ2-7	TGTGCCAGCAGCTCCGGGCCCAAGGTGGAGCAGTACTTC	CASSSGPKVEQYF
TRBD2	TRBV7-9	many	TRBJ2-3	TGTGCCAGCAGCCGCGGGGGGAGCACAGATACGCAGTATTTT	CASSRGGSTDTQYF
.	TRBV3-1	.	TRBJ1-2	TGTGCCAGCAGCCGAGTGGATAGCGATGGCTACACCTTC	CASSRVDSDGYTF
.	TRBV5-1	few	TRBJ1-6	TGCGCCAGCAGCCCGTCAGGCAGTCGAAATTCACCCCTCCACTTT	CASSPSGSRNSPLHF
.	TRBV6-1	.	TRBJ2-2	TGTGCCAGCAGTGTTGTTGGGACCGGGGAGCTGTTTTTT	CASSVVGTGELFF
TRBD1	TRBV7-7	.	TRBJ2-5	TGTGCTAGCAGCTTAGTCGGGACAGGTATCCAAGAGACCCAGTACTTC	CASSLVGTGIQETQYF
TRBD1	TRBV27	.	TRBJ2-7	TGTGCCAGCCGAGAGACAGGGGAGAGCGAGCAGTACTTC	CASRETGESEQYF